These T cell receptor beta chains were read from a single sample in a study of early T cells in non-severe SARS-CoV-2 infection. TCRdb fed the 5' RACE reads into MiXCR, producing one record per CDR3 protein. Of 65,000 to 95,000 distinct CDR3 sequences in the sample, around 12% were seen once. Sample: whole blood, taken at baseline. These receptors all stem from an adult who was a healthcare worker with PCR-confirmed SARS-CoV-2 infection or an uninfected control (not recorded which). The donor label of this sample is uncertain. Each CDR3 is given with its conserved first and last residue. A D gene is named only where the DNA matches it firmly. Where a row states a size, it is once, few, many or the class of an expanded clone; other rows omit it.

clone_size d_call j_call v_call cdr3_length cdr3_nt cdr3_aa
few - TRBJ2-7 TRBV29-1 12 TGCAGCGTCCTACGGGACACCTACGAGCAGTACTTC CSVLRDTYEQYF
- TRBD2 TRBJ2-1 TRBV20-1 12 TGCAGTGCTACTAGCGGGAGTATTACGCAGTTCTTC CSATSGSITQFF
many - TRBJ2-1 TRBV7-8 14 TGTGCCATCCGCCGGGCGGCCACCTACAATGAGCAGTTCTTC CAIRRAATYNEQFF
many - TRBJ1-5 TRBV4-1 15 TGCGCCAGCAGCCAACCCAGTGGGAGCAATCAGCCCCAGCATTTT CASSQPSGSNQPQHF
few - TRBJ1-1 TRBV6-1 15 TGTGCCAGCAGCCCCATGAGGCGGACGAACACTGAAGCTTTCTTT CASSPMRRTNTEAFF
once - TRBJ2-7 TRBV12-3/TRBV12-4 13 TGTGCCAGCAGTTTGGCAGGGCACTACGAGCAGTACTTC CASSLAGHYEQYF
few - TRBJ1-6 TRBV4-3 16 TGCGCCAGCAGCCAAGATAAGGGCAGGGGAGATTCACCCCTCCACTTT CASSQDKGRGDSPLHF
many - TRBJ1-2 TRBV27 14 TGTGCCAGCAGTTTTGGGCGGATTCCCTATGGCTACACCTTC CASSFGRIPYGYTF
few - TRBJ2-3 TRBV12-3/TRBV12-4 14 TGTGCCAGCAGGAGGGGCGGAGGCGGAGATACGCAGTATTTT CASRRGGGGDTQYF
many TRBD1 TRBJ2-3 TRBV29-1 11 TGCAGCGGCCAGGGGGCAAGTACGCAGTATTTT CSGQGASTQYF
- - TRBJ2-2 TRBV28 15 TGTGCCAGCAGCCGGGTCCGGAGGAGTGGCGGGGAGCTGTTTTTT CASSRVRRSGGELFF
few - TRBJ2-2 TRBV12-3/TRBV12-4 15 TGTGCCAGCAGTTTTCGCCCCGTGCTGACCGGGGAGCTGTTTTTT CASSFRPVLTGELFF
- - TRBJ1-1 TRBV7-3 15 TGTGCCAGCAGCCCAGGGGCAGGGAGGGACACTGAAGCTTTCTTT CASSPGAGRDTEAFF
- - TRBJ1-1 TRBV20-1 12 TGCAGTGCTCCCCAGGGCAACACTGAAGCTTTCTTT CSAPQGNTEAFF
few - TRBJ2-4 TRBV25-1 11 TGTGCCAGCAGCTCCAAAAACATTCAGTACTTC CASSSKNIQYF
- TRBD1 TRBJ1-1 TRBV11-2 14 TGTGCCAGCAGCTCGACAGGGGCCAACACTGAAGCTTTCTTT CASSSTGANTEAFF
few TRBD2 TRBJ2-5 TRBV4-3 16 TGCGCCAGCAGCCATGATTCCGGGGGGGCCGAAGAGACCCAGTACTTC CASSHDSGGAEETQYF
few TRBD1 TRBJ2-1 TRBV25-1 15 TGTGCCAGCAGGACGCTACAGGGGGCATACTATGAGCAGTTCTTC CASRTLQGAYYEQFF
many - TRBJ2-7 TRBV12-2 16 TGTGCAAGTCGCCTACTGCCGGGACAGGGGTACTACGAGCAGTACTTC CASRLLPGQGYYEQYF
- - TRBJ2-1 TRBV6-5 15 TGTGCCAGCAGTTACCAGACGGGGACGGGGTCTGAGCAGTTCTTC CASSYQTGTGSEQFF
many - TRBJ1-1 TRBV7-3 16 TGTGCCAGCAGCTTAGGGAGAGGACAGAGAAACACTGAAGCTTTCTTT CASSLGRGQRNTEAFF
- - TRBJ2-5 TRBV7-2 13 TGTGCCAGCAGCTTGGTCAGTTTTGAGACCCAGTACTTC CASSLVSFETQYF
few TRBD1 TRBJ2-2 TRBV18 15 TGTGCCAGCTCGGAAGACAGGGGAAATCCCGGGGAGCTGTTTTTT CASSEDRGNPGELFF
few TRBD1 TRBJ1-2 TRBV29-1 13 TGCAGCGGCGCCGGGACAGGGGGCAGAGGCTACACCTTC CSGAGTGGRGYTF
- TRBD1 TRBJ1-4 TRBV11-2 22 TGTGCCAGCAGCTTAATCGGTACGGGCCCCCTGCGGACAGGCGCAACTAATGAAAAACTGTTTTTT CASSLIGTGPLRTGATNEKLFF
- - TRBJ2-1 TRBV7-9 14 TGTGCCAGCAGCTTAGTATCTGGGCAACTTGAGCAGTTCTTC CASSLVSGQLEQFF
few - TRBJ2-7 TRBV29-1 12 TGCAGCGTAAAGACTGTTATCCACGAGCAGTACTTC CSVKTVIHEQYF
- - TRBJ1-2 TRBV3-1 16 TGTGCCAGCAGCAGCGGTGGCATCCGGGCGAACTATGGCTACACCTTC CASSSGGIRANYGYTF
few - TRBJ1-6 TRBV7-3 16 TGTGCCAGCAGCCGTTCAACGGGGACGTATAATTCACCCCTCCACTTT CASSRSTGTYNSPLHF
- - TRBJ2-2 TRBV29-1 13 TGCAGCGCCCATCTCAGGGAGTCCGGGGAGCTGTTTTTT CSAHLRESGELFF
- - TRBJ2-2 TRBV2 13 TGTGCCAGCACCACAGACGGCACCGGGGAGCTGTTTTTT CASTTDGTGELFF
many - TRBJ2-2 TRBV10-1 13 TGCGCCAGCAGTGAGAGTTACACCGGGGAGCTGTTTTTT CASSESYTGELFF
- TRBD2 TRBJ2-7 TRBV7-3 15 TGTGCCAGCAGCCGGACTAGCGGGGGCTCCTACGAGCAGTACTTC CASSRTSGGSYEQYF
- - TRBJ1-5 TRBV19 14 TGTGCCAGTAGTTCAGGGATTGGCAATCAGCCCCAGCATTTT CASSSGIGNQPQHF
- - TRBJ2-1 TRBV6-2/TRBV6-3 14 TGTGCCAGCACCGACCCAGGAGGCTACAATGAGCAGTTCTTC CASTDPGGYNEQFF
medium-sized TRBD2 TRBJ2-5 TRBV4-2 15 TGTGCCAGCAGCCGGGGAGGGTCACCCCAAGAGACCCAGTACTTC CASSRGGSPQETQYF
many - TRBJ2-5 TRBV5-1 16 TGCGCCAGCAGCTTGGGGCCTCTCACCCGGGGAGAGACCCAGTACTTC CASSLGPLTRGETQYF
few - TRBJ2-1 TRBV6-2/TRBV6-3 17 TGTGCCAGCAGTTACTCGACGGGACGGGGGCCCCTGTGGGAGCAGTTCTTC CASSYSTGRGPLWEQFF
- - TRBJ1-1 TRBV9 13 TGTGCCAGCCACCAGGTCATGAACACTGAAGCTTTCTTT CASHQVMNTEAFF
- TRBD1 TRBJ1-5 TRBV4-1 15 TGCGCCAGCAGCCAAGGAGACAGGGTAGGGCAGCCCCAGCATTTT CASSQGDRVGQPQHF
- TRBD1 TRBJ2-7 TRBV19 15 TGTGCCAGTAGACGGGGACAGGGAGGATCCTACGAGCAGTACTTC CASRRGQGGSYEQYF
many TRBD1 TRBJ1-1 TRBV18 15 TGTGCCAGCTCACCGCTCGGGACAGACAACACTGAAGCTTTCTTT CASSPLGTDNTEAFF
many TRBD2 TRBJ2-1 TRBV20-1 14 TGCAGTGCTTCCCGGACTAGCTTCGTAAATGAGCAGTTCTTC CSASRTSFVNEQFF
few - TRBJ2-6 TRBV6-5 17 TGTGCCAGCAGTTACTCGGGCCTCTTCCCCGGGGCCAACGTCCTGACTTTC CASSYSGLFPGANVLTF
- - TRBJ1-6 TRBV12-3/TRBV12-4 14 TGTGCCAGCAGTTTGGTCCTGGGTATTTCACCCCTCCACTTT CASSLVLGISPLHF
many - TRBJ1-1 TRBV19 11 TGTGCCAGTATATGGGCCGCTGAAGCTTTCTTT CASIWAAEAFF
- TRBD2 TRBJ2-3 TRBV7-9 14 TGTGCCACCCGGACTAGCGGAACCACAGATACGCAGTATTTT CATRTSGTTDTQYF
few - TRBJ1-1 TRBV7-2 13 TGTGCCAGCAGCTTAGTTACGGGAGCTGAAGCTTTCTTT CASSLVTGAEAFF
few TRBD2 TRBJ2-7 TRBV2 15 TGTGCCAGCAGTCCCCTAGCGGCCAGCTCCTACGAGCAGTACTTC CASSPLAASSYEQYF